Each of the 21 T cell receptor beta chains below was sequenced from the same sample in a study of T cell changes during pregnancy in multiple sclerosis. Some clones are missing from TCRdb's copy, which holds only in-frame ones; the method was immunoSEQ multiplex PCR. The sample carries tens of thousands of clones, 85% to 90% recorded once. The input for sequencing was peripheral blood, taken after pregnancy. Receptor source: a female donor in good health, enrolled as a control in a pregnancy study.

V gene TRBV9 combines with J gene TRBJ2-4; 10 bases agree with TRBD2. CDR1 and CDR2 (germline): SGDLS, YYNGEE. The V and J ends lost 4 bases and 0 bases, in that order; junction bases with no gene match: 4. The CDR3 contains 16 residues. The CDR3 DNA reads TGTGCCAGCAGCATCTTAGCGGGAGGAGCCAAAAACATTCAGTACTTC. Amino acid sequence: CASSILAGGAKNIQYF.

The chain uses TRBV5-5 and TRBJ1-2; D perhaps matches TRBD1 (5 bases). Per the germline V gene, CDR1 is SGHKS and CDR2 is YYEKEE (reference sequence). The CDR3 extends over 13 amino acids. Trimming shortened V by 1 base and J by 8 bases, and 12 bases separated the two germline ends. The CDR3 here is CASSLKEGLGYTF. As DNA, the CDR3 is TGTGCCAGCAGCTTGAAGGAGGGGTTAGGCTACACCTTC.

This chain connects TRBV28 to TRBJ2-7, with 8 bases identical to TRBD2. CDR1 MDHEN and CDR2 SYDVKM come from the germline V gene. The CDR3 runs to 14 residues. V trimming: 6 bases; J trimming: 1 base; junction bases outside the gene matches: 5. The CDR3 coding sequence is TGTGCCAGCAGGTTACTAGCGGCATCCTACGAGCAGTACTTC. Its translation is CASRLLAASYEQYF.

The rearrangement uses TRBV21-1 and TRBJ1-2; no check of the table's D call, TRBD1, against the DNA was made. TRBV21-1 has pseudogene status. The CDR3 has 16 amino acids. CDR3 sequence (DNA): TGTGCCAGCAGCAAAGATTCAGGCAGGGGGAACTATGGCTACACCTTC. Translation gives CASSKDSGRGNYGYTF.

This chain joins TRBV18 and TRBJ1-1, with 8 nucleotides matching TRBD1. The CDR3 runs 15 residues. Germline trimming cut 2 bases from V and 0 bases from J; bases unmatched to any gene: 2. Germline V gives CDR1 KGHSH, CDR2 LQKENI. The CDR3 here is CASSPGQGMNTEAFF. DNA for the CDR3: TGTGCCAGCTCACCAGGACAGGGTATGAACACTGAAGCTTTCTTT.

J is TRBJ2-5 and V is TRBV5-1, with 8 positions matching TRBD1. Per germline, CDR1 SGHRS and CDR2 YFSETQ. The CDR3 spans 16 residues. Trimming cost V 4 bases and J 3 bases; bases outside gene matches: 11. In DNA, the CDR3 is TGCGCCAGCAGCCCAAGGACAGGGAGGAAGGAAGAGACCCAGTACTTC. As protein: CASSPRTGRKEETQYF. The variable domain in full, with the rest retrieved from reference TRBV5-1 and TRBJ2-5, is KAGVTQTPRYLIKTRGQQVTLSCSPISGHRSVSWYQQTPGQGLQFLFEYFSETQRNKGNFPGRFSGRQFSNSRSEMNVSTLELGDSALYLCASSPRTGRKEETQYFGPGTRLLVL.

This clone was detected once. This chain uses TRBV10-2 with TRBJ2-7; 7 nucleotides agree with TRBD2. J lost 2 bases, V lost 6 bases, and 10 bases had no gene match. Germline loops: CDR1 WSHSY, CDR2 SAAADI. There are 15 residues in the CDR3. CDR3 amino acids: CASSDLADPAYEQYF. CDR3 coding DNA: TGCGCCAGCAGCGACCTAGCGGATCCGGCCTACGAGCAGTACTTC.

The rearrangement joins TRBV27 to TRBJ2-7, with D hard to call. This CDR3 has 15 amino acids. Trimming removed 0 bases at V and 4 bases at J, with 13 bases between. The germline gives CDR1 MNHEY, CDR2 SMNVEV (reference sequence). CDR3 region: CASSLSSHLVYEQYF. For the CDR3, the DNA is TGTGCCAGCAGTTTATCTTCCCACCTAGTATACGAGCAGTACTTC.

This chain joins TRBV27 and TRBJ2-5; 9 nucleotides align to TRBD2. CDR1 is MNHEY and CDR2 is SMNVEV in the germline V gene (reference sequence). CDR3 length equals 14 residues. V shed 5 bases and J 1 base; nucleotides not matched to a gene: 2. Here the CDR3 DNA reads TGTGCCAGCAGTAAGACTAGCGGCCAAGAGACCCAGTACTTC. Residues: CASSKTSGQETQYF.

The V and J genes are TRBV11-2 and TRBJ1-3, with 8 bases lining up with TRBD1. The V gene's germline CDR1 is SGHAT and CDR2 FQNNGV. The CDR3 runs to 13 residues. V was pared by 1 base and J by 11 bases, with 4 bases of the junction left unmatched. The CDR3 here is CASSLASTGAIYF. In DNA form, the CDR3 reads TGTGCCAGCAGCTTAGCTTCGACAGGGGCCATATATTTT.

The chain has TRBV28 and TRBJ1-5, with D possibly matching TRBD1 (5 bases). The V end was cut by 11 bases, the J end by 1 base, with 18 bases between. This CDR3 comprises 15 residues. CDR1 and CDR2 from the germline V gene are MDHEN and SYDVKM. CDR3 nucleotide sequence: TGTGCCGGGGGAGACGTGGGAGGAAGCAATCAGCCCCAGCATTTT. Amino acids: CAGGDVGGSNQPQHF.

The chain joins TRBV7-3 to TRBJ1-1; 7 nucleotides agree with TRBD1. CDR1 is SGHTA and CDR2 is FQGTGA in the germline V gene. CDR3 length: 14 amino acids. After removal of 3 bases from V and 4 bases from J, the junction contained 5 bases not matched to a gene. The CDR3 nucleotides read TGTGCCAGCAGCTTGAAGGGGGCTGGCACTGAAGCTTTCTTT. Residues: CASSLKGAGTEAFF.

The rearrangement links TRBV6-5 to TRBJ1-5; D gene unclear. The V gene lost 4 bases and the J gene lost 1 base, with 8 bases spanning the gap. Germline V gene lookup returns CDR1 MNHEY and CDR2 SVGAGI. The CDR3 is made up of 14 amino acids. DNA for the CDR3: TGTGCCAGCAGTTCGGTCACGAGCAATCAGCCCCAGCATTTT. It translates to CASSSVTSNQPQHF.

The chain carries TRBV4-1 and TRBJ1-1; maybe TRBD1 (5 bases). This CDR3 spans 22 amino acids. The germline gives CDR1 MGHRA, CDR2 YSYEKL. V lost 0 bases and J lost 0, with 29 bases in between. CDR3 loop: CASSQDRVEQASLITMNTEAFF. The CDR3 nucleotides are TGCGCCAGCAGCCAAGATCGCGTCGAACAGGCCTCTCTTATAACTATGAACACTGAAGCTTTCTTT.

The chain links TRBV9 to TRBJ1-6; 8 nucleotides match TRBD1. The germline V gene encodes CDR1 SGDLS and CDR2 YYNGEE. V shed 5 bases and J 10 bases; nucleotides not matched to a gene: 17. The CDR3 extends over 17 amino acids. DNA for the CDR3: TGTGCCAGCAGTTTGGCCCAAACGCAGGGGGCAGGGTCACCCCTCCACTTT. Its translation: CASSLAQTQGAGSPLHF.

This clone was counted only a few times. The chain carries TRBV4-1 and TRBJ2-3; TRBD2 matches at 7 bases. V shed 3 bases and J 3 bases; nucleotides not matched to a gene: 12. This CDR3 is built from 17 residues. Germline loops: CDR1 MGHRA, CDR2 YSYEKL. The CDR3: CASSQTRAGGWTDTQYF. The CDR3 bases are TGCGCCAGCAGCCAGACCCGGGCCGGGGGGTGGACAGATACGCAGTATTTT.

This chain joins TRBV28 and TRBJ2-6; 8 nucleotides match TRBD1. J was trimmed by 2 bases and V by 5 bases; bases with no gene match: 2. The germline gives CDR1 MDHEN, CDR2 SYDVKM. CDR3 length equals 15 residues. The DNA for the CDR3 is TGTGCCAGCAGTCCAGGGGGCGCTGGGGCCAACGTCCTGACTTTC. Its translation: CASSPGGAGANVLTF.

The chain carries TRBV6-5 and TRBJ1-3; tentative D call: TRBD1 (5 bases). CDR1 MNHEY and CDR2 SVGAGI come from the germline V gene. This CDR3 comprises 16 residues. Trimming pared 4 bases from V and 1 base from J, leaving 14 bases between. CDR3 DNA sequence: TGTGCCAGCAGTTGGGGGAGGGACGGATCTGGAAACACCATATATTTT. Translated, it gives CASSWGRDGSGNTIYF.

J is TRBJ2-7 and V is TRBV4-1; 7 bases agree with TRBD1. Germline loops: CDR1 MGHRA, CDR2 YSYEKL. The CDR3 spans 15 residues. V dropped 3 bases and J dropped 3; count of bases not matched to a gene: 8. The CDR3 bases are TGCGCCAGCAGCCACCCGGGACAGAATATCTACGAGCAGTACTTC. It yields the protein CASSHPGQNIYEQYF.

V is TRBV11-2 and J is TRBJ2-1, with 16 bases identical to TRBD2. The CDR3 extends over 16 amino acids. Trimming cost V 6 bases and J 7 bases; bases outside gene matches: 6. Per the germline V gene, CDR1 is SGHAT and CDR2 is FQNNGV. CDR3 in DNA: TGTGCCAGCAGGGGACTAGCGGGAGGGTCTCTAAATGAGCAGTTCTTC. It encodes CASRGLAGGSLNEQFF.

The CDR3 is CASSLGWDLNTEAFF. CDR3 DNA sequence: TGTGCCAGCAGCTTAGGTTGGGACTTGAACACTGAAGCTTTCTTT. V gene TRBV13 combines with J gene TRBJ1-1, with D perhaps TRBD1 (5 bases). The V gene's germline CDR1 is PRHDT and CDR2 FYEKMQ (reference sequence). This CDR3 has 15 residues. Deletions cut 0 bases from V and 0 bases from J, with 8 bases between.